These 9 T cell receptor beta chains came from one sample sequenced in a study of blood T cell repertoires in COVID-19. The protocol was immunoSEQ multiplex PCR, while the TCRdb copy is restricted to in-frame clones and leaves out a portion. The repertoire includes some 170,000 clones, 85% to 95% of them detected once, and roughly 2.1% sits in the top ten. The specimen was peripheral blood. Every receptor here comes from a woman aged 60-75 years with COVID-19, enrolled during active disease.

This chain joins TRBV5-1 and TRBJ1-5, with TRBD1 matching 8 bases. The CDR3 runs to 16 residues. Germline CDR1 SGHRS, CDR2 YFSETQ. After removal of 3 bases from V and 0 bases from J, the junction contained 5 bases not matched to a gene. CDR3 bases: TGCGCCAGCAGCTGGGGGGACAGGAATAGCAATCAGCCCCAGCATTTT. Translated, it gives CASSWGDRNSNQPQHF.

This clone is a singleton in its sample. The V and J genes are TRBV4-3 and TRBJ1-1; D is uncertain. Germline-derived CDR1 and CDR2 are LGHNA and YSLEER. The CDR3 consists of 15 residues. Trimming stripped 1 base from V and 3 bases from J, with 12 bases between. The CDR3 sequence is CASSQGGYSYTEAFF. In nucleotides, the CDR3 is TGCGCCAGCAGCCAAGGAGGTTACTCATACACTGAAGCTTTCTTT.

This chain joins TRBV10-3 and TRBJ1-3; unclear D gene. The CDR3 covers 14 residues. Per the germline V gene, CDR1 is ENHRY and CDR2 is SYGVKD. V dropped 6 bases and J dropped 4 bases, with 13 bases sitting between them. CDR3 in DNA: TGTGCCATCAGCGAGATGAGGGTAGGAAACACCATATATTTT. Translated: CAISEMRVGNTIYF.

This clone was counted between two and nine times. The chain employs TRBV2 and TRBJ1-2; TRBD1 might be the D (5 bases). From germline, CDR1 is SNHLY and CDR2 FYNNEI. Trimming shortened V by 8 bases and J by 6 bases, and 13 bases separated the two germline ends. This CDR3 is 12 amino acids long. CDR3 protein: CASGPGGDGYTF. DNA of the CDR3: TGTGCCAGCGGCCCGGGAGGGGATGGCTACACCTTC.

The chain links TRBV7-2 to TRBJ1-3; D is ambiguous. V was clipped by 1 base and J by 0 bases, with 4 bases between them. CDR1 is SGHTA, CDR2 FQGNSA, per germline. The CDR3 runs 14 residues. DNA of the CDR3: TGTGCCAGCAGCTTAGACAGCTCTGGAAACACCATATATTTT. As protein: CASSLDSSGNTIYF.

This chain uses TRBV30 with TRBJ1-5; perhaps TRBD1 as D (5 bases). This CDR3 spans 13 amino acids. Germline assignment: CDR1 GTSNPN and CDR2 SVGIG (reference sequence). V lost 2 bases and J lost 4, with 9 bases in between. The CDR3 DNA reads as TGTGCCTGGAGTACCGGGGGGAATCAGCCCCAGCATTTT. This gives the protein CAWSTGGNQPQHF.

The V gene is TRBV13, the J gene TRBJ1-2, with 7 bases matching TRBD1. CDR1 PRHDT and CDR2 FYEKMQ come from the germline V gene (reference sequence). This CDR3 is built from 17 residues. V was clipped by 5 bases and J by 2 bases; unmatched bases: 14. Written as DNA, the CDR3 is TGTGCCAGCAGCACATGGACAGGAGCCTGGGGAAACTATGGCTACACCTTC. It codes for CASSTWTGAWGNYGYTF.

Here the CDR3 reads CASSKGLLDTGELFF. The CDR3 DNA sequence: TGCGCCAGCAGCAAGGGACTCCTTGACACCGGGGAGCTGTTTTTT. The rearrangement links TRBV5-1 to TRBJ2-2; a weak D match, TRBD2 (6 bases). CDR1 SGHRS and CDR2 YFSETQ come from the germline V gene. V was pared by 4 bases and J by 3 bases, with 13 bases between. This CDR3 contains 15 residues.

This rearrangement joins TRBV4-3 to TRBJ2-6; 8 nucleotides match TRBD2. Germline CDR1 reads LGHNA; CDR2 reads YSLEER. The CDR3 extends over 18 amino acids. V trimming: 4 bases; J trimming: 2 bases; junction bases outside the gene matches: 10. This chain's CDR3 is CASSLGLAGLTGANVLTF. DNA of the CDR3: TGCGCCAGCAGCCTCGGACTAGCAGGCCTAACTGGGGCCAACGTCCTGACTTTC.